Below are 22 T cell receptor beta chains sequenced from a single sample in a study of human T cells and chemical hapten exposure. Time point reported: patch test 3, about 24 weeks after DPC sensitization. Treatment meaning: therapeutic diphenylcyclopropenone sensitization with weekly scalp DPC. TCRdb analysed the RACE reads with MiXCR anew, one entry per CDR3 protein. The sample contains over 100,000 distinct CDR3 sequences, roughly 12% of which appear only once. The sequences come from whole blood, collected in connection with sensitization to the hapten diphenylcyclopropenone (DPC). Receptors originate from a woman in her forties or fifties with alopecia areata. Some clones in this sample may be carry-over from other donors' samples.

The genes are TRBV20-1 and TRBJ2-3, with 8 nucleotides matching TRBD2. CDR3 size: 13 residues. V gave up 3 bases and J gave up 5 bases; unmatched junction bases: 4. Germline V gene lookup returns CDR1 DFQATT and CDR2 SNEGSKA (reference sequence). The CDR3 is CSASGGAGDTQYF. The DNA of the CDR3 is TGCAGTGCTAGCGGGGGGGCGGGAGATACGCAGTATTTT.

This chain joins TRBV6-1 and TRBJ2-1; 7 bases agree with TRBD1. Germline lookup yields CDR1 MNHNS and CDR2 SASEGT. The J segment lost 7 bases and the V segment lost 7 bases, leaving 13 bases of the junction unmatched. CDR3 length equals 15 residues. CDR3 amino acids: CASTIVTGKENEQFF. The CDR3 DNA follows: TGTGCCAGCACGATAGTGACAGGGAAAGAGAATGAGCAGTTCTTC.

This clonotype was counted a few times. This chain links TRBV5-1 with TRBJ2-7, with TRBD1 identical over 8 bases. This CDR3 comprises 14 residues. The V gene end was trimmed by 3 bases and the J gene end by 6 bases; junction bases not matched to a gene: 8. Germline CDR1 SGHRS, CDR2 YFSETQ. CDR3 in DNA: TGCGCCAGCAGCTCCTCCGGGACAGGAGGCGAGCAGTACTTC. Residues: CASSSSGTGGEQYF.

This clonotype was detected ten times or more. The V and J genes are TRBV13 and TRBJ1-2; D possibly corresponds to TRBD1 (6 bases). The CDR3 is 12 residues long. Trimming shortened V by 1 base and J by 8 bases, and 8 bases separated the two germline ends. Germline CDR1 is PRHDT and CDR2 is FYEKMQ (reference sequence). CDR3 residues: CASSLAGVGYTF. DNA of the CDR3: TGTGCCAGCAGCTTAGCAGGGGTAGGCTACACCTTC.

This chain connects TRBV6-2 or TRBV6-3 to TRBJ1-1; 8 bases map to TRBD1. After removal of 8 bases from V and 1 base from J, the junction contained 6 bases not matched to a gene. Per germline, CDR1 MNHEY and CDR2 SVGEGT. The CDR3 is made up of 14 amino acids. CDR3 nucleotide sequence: TGTGCCAGCGTTAACAGGGGGTCGAACACTGAAGCTTTCTTT. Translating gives CASVNRGSNTEAFF.

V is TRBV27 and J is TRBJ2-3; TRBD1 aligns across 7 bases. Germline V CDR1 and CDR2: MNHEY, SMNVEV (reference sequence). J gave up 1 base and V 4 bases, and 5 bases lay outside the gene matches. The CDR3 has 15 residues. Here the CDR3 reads CASSSGQGGTDTQYF. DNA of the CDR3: TGTGCCAGCAGTTCAGGCCAGGGGGGCACAGATACGCAGTATTTT.

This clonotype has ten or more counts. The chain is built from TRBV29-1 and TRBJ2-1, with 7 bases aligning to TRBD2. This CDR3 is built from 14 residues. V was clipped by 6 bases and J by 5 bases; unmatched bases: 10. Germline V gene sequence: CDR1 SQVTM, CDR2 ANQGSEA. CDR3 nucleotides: TGCAGCGTCGAGGGAGGGATGGGCGACAATGAGCAGTTCTTC. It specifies CSVEGGMGDNEQFF.

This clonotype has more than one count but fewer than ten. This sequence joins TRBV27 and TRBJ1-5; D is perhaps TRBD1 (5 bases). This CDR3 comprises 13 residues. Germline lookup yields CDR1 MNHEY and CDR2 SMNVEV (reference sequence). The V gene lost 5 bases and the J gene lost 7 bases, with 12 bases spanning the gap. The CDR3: CASSKRDGQPQHF. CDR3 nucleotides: TGTGCCAGCAGTAAGAGGGACGGACAGCCCCAGCATTTT.

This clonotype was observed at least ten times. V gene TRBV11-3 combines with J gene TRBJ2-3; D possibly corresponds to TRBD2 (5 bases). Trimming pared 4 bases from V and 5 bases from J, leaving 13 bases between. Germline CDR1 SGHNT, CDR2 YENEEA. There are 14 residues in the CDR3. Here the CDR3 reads CASSSFGDLDTQYF. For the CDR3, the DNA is TGTGCCAGCAGCTCGTTCGGGGATTTAGATACGCAGTATTTT.

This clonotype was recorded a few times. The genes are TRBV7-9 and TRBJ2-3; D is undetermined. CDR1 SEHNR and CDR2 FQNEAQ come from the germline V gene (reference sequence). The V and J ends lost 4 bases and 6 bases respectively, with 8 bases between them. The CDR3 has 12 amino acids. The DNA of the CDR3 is TGTGCCAGCAGCTCTAATGGGGATACGCAGTATTTT. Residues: CASSSNGDTQYF.

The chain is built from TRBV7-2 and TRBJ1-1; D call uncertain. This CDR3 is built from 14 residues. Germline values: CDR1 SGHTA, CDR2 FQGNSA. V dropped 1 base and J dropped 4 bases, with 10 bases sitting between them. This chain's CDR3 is CASSLGRGSTEAFF. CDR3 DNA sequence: TGTGCCAGCAGCTTAGGACGGGGAAGCACTGAAGCTTTCTTT.

CDR3 in amino acids: CASSQDLTGEFTDTQYF. The CDR3 DNA reads TGCGCCAGCAGCCAAGATTTGACAGGGGAATTCACAGATACGCAGTATTTT. This chain joins TRBV4-3 and TRBJ2-3; 8 nucleotides match TRBD1. The CDR3 spans 17 residues. Germline V CDR1 and CDR2: LGHNA, YSLEER. Trimming removed 0 bases from V and 2 bases from J; junction bases left unmatched: 7.

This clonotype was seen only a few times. This chain's CDR3 is CASSPNSYGYTF. As DNA, the CDR3 is TGTGCCAGCAGCCCGAACTCCTATGGCTACACCTTC. The chain carries TRBV25-1 and TRBJ1-2; no reliable D call. The ends were cut back, 6 bases at V and 4 bases at J, with 9 bases in the middle. Germline V gene sequence: CDR1 MGHDK, CDR2 SYGVNS. This CDR3 spans 12 amino acids.

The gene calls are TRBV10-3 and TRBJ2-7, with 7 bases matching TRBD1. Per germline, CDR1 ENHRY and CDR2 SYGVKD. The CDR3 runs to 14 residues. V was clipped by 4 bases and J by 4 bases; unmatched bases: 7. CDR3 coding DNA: TGTGCCATCAGTGGGCCGACAGGGTCTTACGAGCAGTACTTC. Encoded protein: CAISGPTGSYEQYF.

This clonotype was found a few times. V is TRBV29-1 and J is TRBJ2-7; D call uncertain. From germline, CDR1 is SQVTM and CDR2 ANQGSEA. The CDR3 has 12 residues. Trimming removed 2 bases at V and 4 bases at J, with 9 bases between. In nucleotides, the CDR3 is TGCAGCGTTGAAAAGGCGGAGTACGAGCAGTACTTC. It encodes CSVEKAEYEQYF.

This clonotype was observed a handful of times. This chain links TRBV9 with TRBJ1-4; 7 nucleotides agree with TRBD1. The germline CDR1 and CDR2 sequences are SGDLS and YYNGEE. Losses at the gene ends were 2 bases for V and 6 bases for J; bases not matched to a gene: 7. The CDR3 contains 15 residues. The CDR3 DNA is TGTGCCAGCAGCGTCTCCGGGACAGATCATGAAAAACTGTTTTTT. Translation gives CASSVSGTDHEKLFF.

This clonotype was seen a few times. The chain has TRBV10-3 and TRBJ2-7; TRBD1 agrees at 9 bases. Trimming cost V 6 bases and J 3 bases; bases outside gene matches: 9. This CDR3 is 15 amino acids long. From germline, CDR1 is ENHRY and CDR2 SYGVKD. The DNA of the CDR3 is TGTGCCATCAGCGCTGCCCGGACAGGGGACTACGAGCAGTACTTC. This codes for CAISAARTGDYEQYF.

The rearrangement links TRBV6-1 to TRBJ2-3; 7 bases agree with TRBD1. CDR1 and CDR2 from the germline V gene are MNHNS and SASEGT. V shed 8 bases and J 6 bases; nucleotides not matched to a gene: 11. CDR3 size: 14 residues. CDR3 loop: CASSLGRGLDTQYF. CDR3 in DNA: TGTGCCAGCTCGCTCGGAAGGGGGCTTGATACGCAGTATTTT.

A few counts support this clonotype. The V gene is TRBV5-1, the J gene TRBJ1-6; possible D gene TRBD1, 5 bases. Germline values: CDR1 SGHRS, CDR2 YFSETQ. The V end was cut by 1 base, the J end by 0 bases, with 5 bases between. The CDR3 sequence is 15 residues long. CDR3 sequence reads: CASSLQGSYNSPLHF. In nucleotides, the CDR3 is TGCGCCAGCAGCTTGCAGGGCTCCTATAATTCACCCCTCCACTTT.

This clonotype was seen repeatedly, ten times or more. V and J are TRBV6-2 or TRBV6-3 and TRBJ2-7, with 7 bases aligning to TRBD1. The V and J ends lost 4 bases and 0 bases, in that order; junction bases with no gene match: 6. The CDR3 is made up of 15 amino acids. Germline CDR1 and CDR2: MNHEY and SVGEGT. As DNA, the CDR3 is TGTGCCAGCAGTTTGGACAGGAGTCGCTCCTACGAGCAGTACTTC. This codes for CASSLDRSRSYEQYF.

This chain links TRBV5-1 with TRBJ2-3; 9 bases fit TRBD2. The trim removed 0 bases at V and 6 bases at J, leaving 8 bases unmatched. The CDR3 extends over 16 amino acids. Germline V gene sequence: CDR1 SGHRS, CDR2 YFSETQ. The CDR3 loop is CASSLAVAGAGDTQYF. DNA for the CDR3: TGCGCCAGCAGCTTGGCAGTAGCGGGGGCCGGGGATACGCAGTATTTT.

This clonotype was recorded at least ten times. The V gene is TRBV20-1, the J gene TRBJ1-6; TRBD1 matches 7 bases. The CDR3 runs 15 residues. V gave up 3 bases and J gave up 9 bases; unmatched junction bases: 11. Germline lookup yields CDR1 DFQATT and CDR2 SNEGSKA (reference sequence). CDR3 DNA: TGCAGTGCTAGGTCACAGGGGAGCTATCTTTCACCCCTCCACTTT. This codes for CSARSQGSYLSPLHF.